The 27 T cell receptor beta chains below were found in one sample sequenced in a study of blood T cell repertoires in COVID-19. This table comes from immunoSEQ multiplex PCR, and its TCRdb copy is limited to in-frame clones, with some not included. The sample gives tens of thousands of clones, about 90% of which show up once; approximately 8.4% is in the top ten. The source material was peripheral blood. The source of these receptors is a man between 50 and 59 years old with acute or convalescent COVID-19.

This clone was picked up one time. V and J are TRBV4-3 and TRBJ2-1; 10 bases fit TRBD2. CDR1 is LGHNA and CDR2 is YSLEER in the germline V gene. This CDR3 spans 18 amino acids. The J segment lost 0 bases and the V segment lost 6 bases, leaving 11 bases of the junction unmatched. The CDR3 bases are TGCGCCAGCAGTAAGATAAGCGGGGGGGCGAGCTCCTACAATGAGCAGTTCTTC. This sequence encodes CASSKISGGASSYNEQFF.

The chain joins TRBV6-2 or TRBV6-3 to TRBJ1-3; possible D gene TRBD1, 5 bases. This CDR3 contains 16 residues. The V end was cut by 5 bases, the J end by 2 bases, with 16 bases between. The germline V gene encodes CDR1 MNHEY and CDR2 SVGEGT. CDR3 sequence reads: CASSGARGRAGNTIYF. For the CDR3, the DNA is TGTGCCAGCAGTGGGGCCCGCGGAAGAGCTGGAAACACCATATATTTT.

The J gene is TRBJ2-2, the V gene TRBV9, with 8 nucleotides matching TRBD2. CDR1 is SGDLS, CDR2 YYNGEE, per germline. The CDR3 runs to 14 residues. The trim removed 2 bases at V and 7 bases at J, leaving 4 bases unmatched. This chain's CDR3 is CASSVKLADGELFF. In DNA, the CDR3 is TGTGCCAGCAGCGTGAAACTAGCGGACGGGGAGCTGTTTTTT.

The chain uses TRBV19 and TRBJ2-6; D is uncertain. Germline V lookup: CDR1 LNHDA, CDR2 SQIVND (reference sequence). V was cut by 2 bases and J by 3 bases, with 8 bases left in between. This CDR3 has 15 amino acids. The CDR3 loop is CASSIKRGGANVLTF. The CDR3 nucleotides are TGTGCCAGTAGTATAAAGAGAGGTGGGGCCAACGTCCTGACTTTC.

The rearrangement links TRBV6-6 to TRBJ2-2; 7 bases match TRBD1. This CDR3 comprises 13 residues. Germline V gives CDR1 MNHNY, CDR2 SVGAGI (reference sequence). V lost 5 bases and J lost 3; bases outside the gene matches: 0. CDR3 loop: CASSDRDTGELFF. The CDR3 DNA reads TGTGCCAGCAGTGACAGGGACACCGGGGAGCTGTTTTTT.

In its sample, this clone was seen a few times. The V call is TRBV28, the J call TRBJ2-7; D is possibly TRBD2 (6 bases). With 5 bases removed from V and 3 bases from J, the gap between germline ends came to 17 bases. Germline V gene lookup returns CDR1 MDHEN and CDR2 SYDVKM. The CDR3 has 15 residues. The CDR3 bases are TGTGCCAGCAGTCCCTCCCGGGACTCAAGCTACGAGCAGTACTTC. Translation: CASSPSRDSSYEQYF.

The chain joins TRBV6-2 or TRBV6-3 to TRBJ2-7; the D is unclear. The CDR3 covers 12 residues. Trimming cost V 3 bases and J 7 bases, with 10 bases left between them. The germline V gene encodes CDR1 MNHEY and CDR2 SVGEGT. The CDR3 sequence is CASSYPPSEQYF. CDR3 DNA sequence: TGTGCCAGCAGTTATCCGCCGAGTGAGCAGTACTTC.

This clone was found once. The J gene is TRBJ2-7, the V gene TRBV5-1; D uncertain. There are 13 residues in the CDR3. Trimming cost V 4 bases and J 7 bases, with 15 bases left between them. The germline V gene has CDR1 SGHRS and CDR2 YFSETQ. CDR3 sequence reads: CASSLGSPEEQYF. As DNA, the CDR3 is TGCGCCAGCAGCCTAGGATCACCGGAGGAGCAGTACTTC. Full variable domain (rest looked up from reference TRBV5-1 and TRBJ2-7): KAGVTQTPRYLIKTRGQQVTLSCSPISGHRSVSWYQQTPGQGLQFLFEYFSETQRNKGNFPGRFSGRQFSNSRSEMNVSTLELGDSALYLCASSLGSPEEQYFGPGTRLTVT.

The J gene is TRBJ2-1, the V gene TRBV5-1; tentatively, D is TRBD2 (5 bases). Trimming cost V 2 bases and J 0 bases, with 9 bases left between them. The CDR3 runs 15 residues. Germline assignment: CDR1 SGHRS and CDR2 YFSETQ. As DNA, the CDR3 is TGCGCCAGCAGCTTATTCACTAGCTCCTACAATGAGCAGTTCTTC. Protein: CASSLFTSSYNEQFF.

J is TRBJ2-2 and V is TRBV10-3, with D possibly TRBD1 on 6 matching bases. V lost 6 bases and J lost 5, with 13 bases in between. The CDR3 extends over 14 amino acids. Germline V gene lookup returns CDR1 ENHRY and CDR2 SYGVKD. The chain's CDR3 is CAISQDRPTGELFF. CDR3 coding DNA: TGTGCCATCAGCCAAGACAGGCCGACCGGGGAGCTGTTTTTT.

This chain uses TRBV11-3 with TRBJ2-1; D is unresolved. The V and J ends lost 1 base and 12 bases respectively, with 10 bases between them. The CDR3 runs to 12 residues. In germline, CDR1 is SGHNT, CDR2 YENEEA. This chain's CDR3 is CASSLVAGLQFF. DNA for the CDR3: TGTGCCAGCAGCTTAGTGGCCGGGTTGCAGTTCTTC.

This clone was detected only once. In DNA form, the CDR3 reads TGTGCCAGCAGATTGCTGGGGGGTCTAGAGACCCAGTACTTC. It specifies CASRLLGGLETQYF. This chain joins TRBV27 and TRBJ2-5, with D maybe TRBD2 (6 bases). The CDR3 covers 14 residues. Trimming shortened V by 6 bases and J by 4 bases, and 15 bases separated the two germline ends. Germline V CDR1 and CDR2: MNHEY, SMNVEV (reference sequence).

CDR3 sequence reads: CASSPGQGYGYTF. The CDR3 nucleotides read TGTGCCAGCAGCCCGGGACAGGGTTATGGCTACACCTTC. The chain employs TRBV12-3 or TRBV12-4 and TRBJ1-2, with 9 positions matching TRBD1. The J segment lost 5 bases and the V segment lost 6 bases, leaving 4 bases of the junction unmatched. There are 13 residues in the CDR3.

The V call is TRBV6-5, the J call TRBJ1-1; D possibly corresponds to TRBD1 (5 bases). Germline CDR1 is MNHEY and CDR2 is SVGAGI. V dropped 0 bases and J dropped 7 bases, with 6 bases sitting between them. There are 12 residues in the CDR3. The chain's CDR3 is CASSYSGVEAFF. The DNA for the CDR3 is TGTGCCAGCAGTTACTCAGGGGTTGAAGCTTTCTTT.

This clone turned up a few times. The chain joins TRBV24-1 to TRBJ2-7; a possible D gene is TRBD1 (5 bases). Trimming cost V 3 bases and J 6 bases, with 14 bases left between them. This CDR3 has 14 amino acids. Germline assignment: CDR1 KGHDR and CDR2 SFDVKD. The CDR3 nucleotides read TGTGCCACCAGTGATGCTAAACAGGTTGGCGAGCAGTACTTC. It codes for CATSDAKQVGEQYF.

The J gene is TRBJ1-1, the V gene TRBV5-1; no clear D. The CDR3 is made up of 13 amino acids. With 0 bases removed from V and 0 bases from J, the gap between germline ends came to 3 bases. The germline V gene encodes CDR1 SGHRS and CDR2 YFSETQ. This CDR3 reads CASSLGLNTEAFF. CDR3 coding DNA: TGCGCCAGCAGCTTGGGGCTGAACACTGAAGCTTTCTTT. Complete variable domain (other parts from reference TRBV5-1 and TRBJ1-1): KAGVTQTPRYLIKTRGQQVTLSCSPISGHRSVSWYQQTPGQGLQFLFEYFSETQRNKGNFPGRFSGRQFSNSRSEMNVSTLELGDSALYLCASSLGLNTEAFFGQGTRLTVV.

This clone was observed a single time. The J gene is TRBJ2-6, the V gene TRBV27, with D unclear. The CDR3 covers 13 residues. Germline CDR1 MNHEY, CDR2 SMNVEV (reference sequence). Trimming cost V 9 bases and J 0 bases, with 6 bases left between them. As DNA, the CDR3 is TGTGCCAGTCGAGACTCTGGGGCCAACGTCCTGACTTTC. Encoded protein: CASRDSGANVLTF.

The chain is built from TRBV24-1 and TRBJ2-6; 9 nucleotides align to TRBD2. CDR1 is KGHDR and CDR2 is SFDVKD in the germline V gene. The V and J ends lost 2 bases and 0 bases, in that order; junction bases with no gene match: 7. The length of the CDR3 is 19 residues. The CDR3, as DNA: TGTGCCACCAGTGATTCCCGGGTAGCGGGAGTCTCTGGGGCCAACGTCCTGACTTTC. Translating it yields CATSDSRVAGVSGANVLTF.

The chain employs TRBV7-3 and TRBJ2-3; 8 nucleotides match TRBD2. Trimming took 3 bases from V and 3 from J; bases not matched to a gene: 5. The CDR3 is 15 amino acids. Germline loops: CDR1 SGHTA, CDR2 FQGTGA. The chain's CDR3 is CASSLGSGATDTQYF. CDR3 coding DNA: TGTGCCAGCAGCTTGGGTAGCGGGGCTACAGATACGCAGTATTTT. The full variable domain, completed using reference TRBV7-3 and TRBJ2-3, is GAGVSQTPSNKVTEKGKYVELRCDPISGHTALYWYRQSLGQGPEFLIYFQGTGAADDSGLPNDRFFAVRPEGSVSTLKIQRTERGDSAVYLCASSLGSGATDTQYFGPGTRLTVL.

This chain links TRBV9 with TRBJ1-1, with 12 bases fitting TRBD1. CDR1 and CDR2 (germline): SGDLS, YYNGEE. This CDR3 has 16 amino acids. J lost 5 bases, V lost 2 bases, and 7 bases had no gene match. The CDR3 DNA follows: TGTGCCAGCAGCGTTAAGGGACAGGGGGCGCGAACTGAAGCTTTCTTT. Protein product: CASSVKGQGARTEAFF.

This clone was recorded only once. This sequence joins TRBV7-9 and TRBJ1-2, with D tentatively TRBD1 (6 bases). This CDR3 spans 13 amino acids. Trimming removed 5 bases at V and 7 bases at J, with 14 bases between. Germline values: CDR1 SEHNR, CDR2 FQNEAQ (reference sequence). The DNA for the CDR3 is TGTGCCAGCAGCCTATACAGGGAAGGTGGCTACACCTTC. Translating gives CASSLYREGGYTF.

This chain connects TRBV5-4 to TRBJ2-2; D perhaps matches TRBD2 (5 bases). The CDR3 is 15 amino acids. V was clipped by 4 bases and J by 3 bases, with 13 bases between them. The germline V gene has CDR1 SGHNT and CDR2 YYREEE (reference sequence). The CDR3 region is CASSPKGLHTGELFF. CDR3 in DNA: TGTGCCAGCAGCCCAAAAGGACTTCACACCGGGGAGCTGTTTTTT.

The V and J genes are TRBV5-1 and TRBJ2-7; TRBD2 aligns across 10 bases. The CDR3 runs 15 residues. In germline, CDR1 is SGHRS, CDR2 YFSETQ. The J segment lost 5 bases and the V segment lost 0 bases, leaving 5 bases of the junction unmatched. Here the CDR3 reads CASSLGLLAGDEQYF. CDR3 coding DNA: TGCGCCAGCAGCTTGGGTTTGCTAGCGGGAGACGAGCAGTACTTC.

The chain employs TRBV28 and TRBJ2-1, with 8 bases that match TRBD2. This CDR3 has 15 amino acids. Losses at the gene ends were 10 bases for V and 3 bases for J; bases not matched to a gene: 11. Germline V gene sequence: CDR1 MDHEN, CDR2 SYDVKM. The CDR3 sequence is CATFFLAGNYNEQFF. CDR3 DNA sequence: TGTGCCACCTTTTTTCTAGCGGGTAACTACAATGAGCAGTTCTTC.

CDR3 loop: CASSQAGAYNEQFF. CDR3 coding DNA: TGTGCCAGCAGCCAAGCAGGGGCCTACAATGAGCAGTTCTTC. The chain is built from TRBV3-1 (or the pseudogene TRBV3-2) and TRBJ2-1; D possibly corresponds to TRBD1 (6 bases). The CDR3 contains 14 residues. Germline assignment: CDR1 LGHDT and CDR2 YNNKEL (reference sequence). V was clipped by 1 base and J by 2 bases, with 6 bases between them.

The V and J genes are TRBV6-6 and TRBJ1-5; 7 nucleotides match TRBD1. The CDR3 spans 15 residues. Germline V gives CDR1 MNHNY, CDR2 SVGAGI (reference sequence). Germline trimming cut 6 bases from V and 2 bases from J; bases unmatched to any gene: 7. CDR3 sequence reads: CASRAPGGGNQPQHF. CDR3 DNA sequence: TGTGCCAGCAGGGCCCCAGGGGGTGGCAATCAGCCCCAGCATTTT.

The chain is built from TRBV19 and TRBJ1-5; possibly TRBD1 for D (5 bases). Trimming left V 5 bases short and J 2 bases short, with 13 bases between. The CDR3 contains 15 residues. Looked up from germline, CDR1 is LNHDA and CDR2 is SQIVND (reference sequence). CDR3: CASSRWDSGNQPQHF. CDR3 coding DNA: TGTGCCAGTAGTCGCTGGGACTCGGGCAATCAGCCCCAGCATTTT.